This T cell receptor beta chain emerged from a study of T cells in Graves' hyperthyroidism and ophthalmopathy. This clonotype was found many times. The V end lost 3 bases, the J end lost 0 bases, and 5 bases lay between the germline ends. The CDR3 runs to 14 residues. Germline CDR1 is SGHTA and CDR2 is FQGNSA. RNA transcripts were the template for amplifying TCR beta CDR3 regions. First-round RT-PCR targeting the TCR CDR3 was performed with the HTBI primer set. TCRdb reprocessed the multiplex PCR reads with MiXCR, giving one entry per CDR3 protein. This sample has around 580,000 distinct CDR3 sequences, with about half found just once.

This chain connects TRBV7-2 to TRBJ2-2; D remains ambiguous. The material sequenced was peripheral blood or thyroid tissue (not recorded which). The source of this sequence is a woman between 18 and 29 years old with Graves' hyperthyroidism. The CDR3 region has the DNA TGTGCCAGCAGCTTCTCGGCGAACACCGGGGAGCTGTTTTTT. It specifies CASSFSANTGELFF.